The next 13 T cell receptor beta chains were all read from a single sample in a study of blood T cell repertoires in COVID-19. TCRdb's table, derived via immunoSEQ multiplex PCR, lists solely in-frame clones and lacks some. The sample holds roughly 340,000 clones, around 87% seen once. The specimen was peripheral blood. All receptors derive from a woman between 50 and 59 years old with COVID-19, enrolled during active disease.

The chain is built from TRBV20-1 and TRBJ1-4; no clear D. V lost 3 bases and J lost 11, with 10 bases in between. The CDR3 runs 11 residues. The germline gives CDR1 DFQATT, CDR2 SNEGSKA (reference sequence). The CDR3 protein is CSASGHGKLFF. The CDR3 DNA follows: TGCAGTGCTAGTGGTCACGGGAAACTGTTTTTT.

The J gene is TRBJ2-7, the V gene TRBV11-3, with a weak D call TRBD1 (5 bases). CDR3 size: 14 residues. The V end was cut by 0 bases, the J end by 6 bases, with 12 bases between. Germline CDR1 SGHNT, CDR2 YENEEA. The CDR3 region is CASSLDFQGGEQYF. CDR3 nucleotide sequence: TGTGCCAGCAGCTTAGATTTTCAGGGTGGCGAGCAGTACTTC.

This clone has just a few counts. This rearrangement joins TRBV14 to TRBJ2-1, with D possibly being TRBD1 (5 bases). CDR1 and CDR2 (germline): SGHDN, FVKESK. Trimming removed 0 bases from V and 7 bases from J, with 10 bases in between. The CDR3 length is 14 residues. The CDR3 spells CASSQDLHRNEQFF. The CDR3 DNA is TGTGCCAGCAGCCAAGACTTGCACAGGAATGAGCAGTTCTTC.

The V and J genes are TRBV29-1 and TRBJ2-1, with TRBD1 as a possible D gene (5 bases). Trimming removed 4 bases from V and 9 bases from J, with 22 bases in between. Germline V gene lookup returns CDR1 SQVTM and CDR2 ANQGSEA. The CDR3 contains 15 residues. The CDR3 nucleotides read TGCAGCGTTGCTGAACGCGTGGGGCTTAAAGCTGAGCAGTTCTTC. It specifies CSVAERVGLKAEQFF.

The chain recombines TRBV24-1 with TRBJ1-2; D is possibly TRBD1 (5 bases). The germline V and J ends were trimmed by 4 bases and 6 bases, with 29 bases remaining between them. This CDR3 has 19 amino acids. Germline V gene sequence: CDR1 KGHDR, CDR2 SFDVKD. CDR3 in DNA: TGTGCCACCAGTGAGTCCGCGCTGGTAGGAAGAAAGGGGAGGGATGGCTACACCTTC. Translation gives CATSESALVGRKGRDGYTF.

J is TRBJ2-6 and V is TRBV5-1; no clear D. The CDR3 sequence is 17 residues long. V lost 3 bases to trimming and J lost 1 base, with 14 bases between them. Germline CDR1 reads SGHRS; CDR2 reads YFSETQ. The chain's CDR3 is CASSSAPGNSGANVLTF. The CDR3 bases are TGCGCCAGCAGCTCTGCCCCCGGTAATTCTGGGGCCAACGTCCTGACTTTC.

This chain uses TRBV5-4 with TRBJ1-1, with TRBD1 identical over 7 bases. Germline values: CDR1 SGHNT, CDR2 YYREEE (reference sequence). The J segment lost 4 bases and the V segment lost 1 base, leaving 7 bases of the junction unmatched. The CDR3 runs to 15 residues. CDR3 sequence: CASSLFRGSGTEAFF. The DNA for the CDR3 is TGTGCCAGCAGCTTGTTCAGGGGGAGTGGCACTGAAGCTTTCTTT.

This clone was picked up one time. The gene calls are TRBV7-2 and TRBJ1-2; D is uncertain. V lost 1 base to trimming and J lost 2 bases, with 11 bases between them. Germline V lookup: CDR1 SGHTA, CDR2 FQGNSA. This CDR3 contains 15 residues. CDR3 DNA sequence: TGTGCCAGCAGCTTAGGCCGGGGTACGAACTATGGCTACACCTTC. This codes for CASSLGRGTNYGYTF.

This clone was observed once. The rearrangement joins TRBV6-1 to TRBJ2-7; a weak D match, TRBD1 (6 bases). CDR1 and CDR2 from the germline V gene are MNHNS and SASEGT. CDR3 length equals 15 residues. The V end lost 1 base, the J end lost 0 bases, and 10 bases lay between the germline ends. The CDR3 reads CASSEGTGPSYEQYF. The CDR3 DNA reads as TGTGCCAGCAGTGAAGGAACAGGGCCCTCCTACGAGCAGTACTTC.

V usage is TRBV7-9 and J usage is TRBJ2-7; D remains ambiguous. Trimming left V 1 base short and J 6 bases short, with 4 bases between. CDR1 and CDR2 from the germline V gene are SEHNR and FQNEAQ (reference sequence). The CDR3 length is 11 residues. The DNA of the CDR3 is TGTGCCAGCAGCTTAGACGGCGAGCAGTACTTC. Translating it yields CASSLDGEQYF.

The genes are TRBV27 and TRBJ1-1; D gene ambiguous. Germline CDR1 is MNHEY and CDR2 is SMNVEV (reference sequence). This CDR3 has 15 residues. The V gene lost 0 bases and the J gene lost 2 bases, with 10 bases spanning the gap. The CDR3 sequence: CASSLSTQINTEAFF. The CDR3 DNA sequence: TGTGCCAGCAGTTTATCGACACAAATAAACACTGAAGCTTTCTTT.

The CDR3 loop is CASRRSAGQGGSPLHF. The CDR3 DNA is TGTGCCAGCAGGCGCAGCGCGGGACAGGGTGGTTCACCCCTCCACTTT. V is TRBV7-6 and J is TRBJ1-6, with 9 bases lining up with TRBD1. Losses at the gene ends were 6 bases for V and 9 bases for J; bases not matched to a gene: 12. CDR1 and CDR2 from the germline V gene are SGHVS and FNYEAQ. CDR3 length: 16 residues. Drawing the rest from reference TRBV7-6 and TRBJ1-6, the complete variable domain is GAGVSQSPRYKVTKRGQDVALRCDPISGHVSLYWYRQALGQGPEFLTYFNYEAQQDKSGLPNDRFSAERPEGSISTLTIQRTEQRDSAMYRCASRRSAGQGGSPLHFGNGTRLTVT.

V usage is TRBV2 and J usage is TRBJ2-7; 8 bases are shared with TRBD1. CDR1 is SNHLY, CDR2 FYNNEI, per germline. The CDR3 is made up of 12 amino acids. Losses at the gene ends were 10 bases for V and 5 bases for J; bases not matched to a gene: 7. CDR3 sequence: CATGQGVHEQYF. The CDR3 DNA reads as TGTGCCACAGGACAGGGAGTGCACGAGCAGTACTTC.